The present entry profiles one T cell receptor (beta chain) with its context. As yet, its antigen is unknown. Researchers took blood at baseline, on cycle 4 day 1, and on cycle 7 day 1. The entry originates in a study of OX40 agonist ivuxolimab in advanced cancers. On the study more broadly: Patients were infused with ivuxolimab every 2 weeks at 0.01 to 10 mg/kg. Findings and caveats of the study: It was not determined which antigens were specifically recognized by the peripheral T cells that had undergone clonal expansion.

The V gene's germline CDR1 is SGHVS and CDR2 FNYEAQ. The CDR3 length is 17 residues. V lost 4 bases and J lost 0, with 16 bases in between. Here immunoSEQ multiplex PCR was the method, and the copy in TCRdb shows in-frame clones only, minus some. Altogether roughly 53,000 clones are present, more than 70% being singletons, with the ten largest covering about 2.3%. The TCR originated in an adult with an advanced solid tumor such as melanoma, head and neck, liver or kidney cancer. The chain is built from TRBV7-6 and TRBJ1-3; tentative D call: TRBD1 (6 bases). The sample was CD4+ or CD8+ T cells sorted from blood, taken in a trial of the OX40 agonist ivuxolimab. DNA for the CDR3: TGTGCCAGCAGCTCATTGGACAGCCGAGTCTCTGGAAACACCATATATTTT. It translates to CASSSLDSRVSGNTIYF. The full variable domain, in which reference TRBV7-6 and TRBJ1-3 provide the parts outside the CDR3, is GAGVSQSPRYKVTKRGQDVALRCDPISGHVSLYWYRQALGQGPEFLTYFNYEAQQDKSGLPNDRFSAERPEGSISTLTIQRTEQRDSAMYRCASSSLDSRVSGNTIYFGEGSWLTVV.